The 20 T cell receptor beta chains below were found in one sample sequenced in a study of blood T cell repertoires in COVID-19. Generated by immunoSEQ multiplex PCR, the TCRdb table keeps only in-frame clones and is missing some. The repertoire has 150,000 to 160,000 clones, approximately 90% of them found once; the top ten carry approximately 2.4%. The sample consisted of peripheral blood. The source of these receptors is a woman between 65 and 79 years old with acute or convalescent COVID-19.

The V call is TRBV5-1, the J call TRBJ2-6; 8 bases map to TRBD1. J lost 0 bases, V lost 1 base, and 3 bases had no gene match. The germline gives CDR1 SGHRS, CDR2 YFSETQ. The CDR3 spans 17 residues. The CDR3, as DNA: TGCGCCAGCAGCTTGAGACAGGGGAGCTCTGGGGCCAACGTCCTGACTTTC. This translates into CASSLRQGSSGANVLTF. Full variable domain (rest looked up from reference TRBV5-1 and TRBJ2-6): KAGVTQTPRYLIKTRGQQVTLSCSPISGHRSVSWYQQTPGQGLQFLFEYFSETQRNKGNFPGRFSGRQFSNSRSEMNVSTLELGDSALYLCASSLRQGSSGANVLTFGAGSRLTVL.

The sample holds one count of this clone. The rearrangement links TRBV5-6 to TRBJ1-4, with TRBD1 matching 7 bases. The CDR3 totals 13 residues. CDR1 SGHDT and CDR2 YYEEEE come from the germline V gene. J was trimmed by 6 bases and V by 4 bases; bases with no gene match: 3. CDR3 DNA sequence: TGTGCCAGCAGCCCCGGGACAGATGAAAAACTGTTTTTT. It codes for CASSPGTDEKLFF. The full variable domain, in which reference TRBV5-6 and TRBJ1-4 provide the parts outside the CDR3, is DAGVTQSPTHLIKTRGQQVTLRCSPKSGHDTVSWYQQALGQGPQFIFQYYEEEERQRGNFPDRFSGHQFPNYSSELNVNALLLGDSALYLCASSPGTDEKLFFGSGTQLSVL.

The CDR3 is CASGGGTDTQYF. CDR3 coding DNA: TGTGCCTCTGGCGGGGGCACAGATACGCAGTATTTT. The chain joins TRBV10-3 to TRBJ2-3, with a possible D match to TRBD2 (6 bases). The V end lost 11 bases, the J end lost 1 base, and 10 bases lay between the germline ends. The germline V gene encodes CDR1 ENHRY and CDR2 SYGVKD. The CDR3 loop spans 12 amino acids.

The CDR3 loop is CASSLDRRGNQPQHF. The CDR3 DNA is TGTGCCAGCAGCTTAGACAGGAGAGGAAATCAGCCCCAGCATTTT. The chain employs TRBV7-8 and TRBJ1-5; D might be TRBD1 (5 bases). The CDR3 has 15 amino acids. Germline CDR1 is SGHVS and CDR2 is FQNEAQ. With 1 base removed from V and 4 bases from J, the gap between germline ends came to 11 bases.

Worth noting for this clone: Other nucleotide sequences from this sample produce the same CDR3. The rearrangement joins TRBV6-5 to TRBJ1-4; TRBD1 matches 10 bases. The germline V gene has CDR1 MNHEY and CDR2 SVGAGI. This CDR3 comprises 14 residues. The trim removed 6 bases at V and 7 bases at J, leaving 5 bases unmatched. CDR3 residues: CASSRQGAGEKLFF. The CDR3 DNA reads as TGTGCCAGCAGCCGACAGGGGGCGGGTGAAAAACTGTTTTTT.

The chain has TRBV19 and TRBJ1-3; a possible D gene is TRBD1 (6 bases). Germline V gives CDR1 LNHDA, CDR2 SQIVND (reference sequence). The CDR3 is 16 amino acids. Trimming left V 5 bases short and J 0 bases short, with 14 bases between. CDR3 nucleotide sequence: TGTGCCAGTAGTGGGAACAGGGCCCTCTCTGGAAACACCATATATTTT. Translating gives CASSGNRALSGNTIYF.

The DNA of the CDR3 is TGTGCCAGCAGTGAATCGGGAGGACAGGGTAACTATGGCTACACCTTC. It codes for CASSESGGQGNYGYTF. The chain carries TRBV6-1 and TRBJ1-2; 8 bases map to TRBD1. Trimming removed 2 bases from V and 1 base from J; junction bases left unmatched: 6. The CDR3 contains 16 residues. Germline CDR1 MNHNS, CDR2 SASEGT.

The chain combines TRBV27 with TRBJ2-1, with D tentatively TRBD2 (5 bases). Germline CDR1 reads MNHEY; CDR2 reads SMNVEV (reference sequence). The V end was cut by 3 bases, the J end by 10 bases, with 10 bases between. The length of the CDR3 is 12 residues. CDR3 sequence: CASSLLGGEQFF. The CDR3 DNA reads TGTGCCAGCAGTTTGCTTGGCGGGGAGCAGTTCTTC.

V usage is TRBV28 and J usage is TRBJ1-6; 8 nucleotides line up with TRBD1. The trim removed 6 bases at V and 14 bases at J, leaving 9 bases unmatched. CDR1 MDHEN and CDR2 SYDVKM come from the germline V gene. The CDR3 totals 13 residues. The CDR3 bases are TGTGCCAGCAGCCTCAGGGGGCGCGGCGCCCTCCACTTT. Protein: CASSLRGRGALHF.

This clone was observed once. This chain links TRBV5-1 with TRBJ2-3, with 9 positions matching TRBD1. J gave up 3 bases and V 6 bases, and 5 bases lay outside the gene matches. The CDR3 loop spans 14 amino acids. Germline values: CDR1 SGHRS, CDR2 YFSETQ. The CDR3 protein is CASNDRGRTDTQYF. The CDR3 coding sequence is TGCGCCAGCAATGACAGGGGGAGGACAGATACGCAGTATTTT.

The chain is built from TRBV18 and TRBJ2-1; D unclear. Per the germline V gene, CDR1 is KGHSH and CDR2 is LQKENI. V lost 6 bases, J lost 6 bases, and 15 bases lay in between. The CDR3 is 14 residues long. The CDR3 DNA reads TGTGCCAGCTCCCCAGGCGGTAGTCGCAATGAGCAGTTCTTC. Translating it yields CASSPGGSRNEQFF.

The genes are TRBV27 and TRBJ1-1; possible D gene TRBD1, 6 bases. Germline CDR1 and CDR2: MNHEY and SMNVEV (reference sequence). The CDR3 sequence is 15 residues long. The ends were cut back, 4 bases at V and 1 base at J, with 13 bases in the middle. The CDR3 protein is CASSYQGWKNTEAFF. The CDR3 DNA follows: TGTGCCAGCAGTTACCAGGGGTGGAAGAACACTGAAGCTTTCTTT.

The CDR3 region is CASSQIAGARGGYTF. The DNA for the CDR3 is TGTGCCAGCAGCCAGATCGCGGGGGCGCGAGGTGGCTACACCTTC. The chain carries TRBV3-1 (or the pseudogene TRBV3-2) and TRBJ1-2; TRBD1 is a possible D gene (6 bases). Germline V CDR1 and CDR2: LGHDT, YNNKEL (reference sequence). The CDR3 is 15 amino acids. V lost 3 bases to trimming and J lost 7 bases, with 18 bases between them.

This sequence joins TRBV12-3 or TRBV12-4 and TRBJ1-6; no clear D. CDR3 length: 13 residues. V gave up 8 bases and J gave up 8 bases, with 13 bases separating them. CDR3 in amino acids: CASGQESYSPLHF. DNA of the CDR3: TGTGCCAGCGGTCAAGAGAGTTATTCACCCCTCCACTTT.

This chain uses TRBV5-1 with TRBJ2-1; a possible D gene is TRBD1 (5 bases). Germline CDR1 and CDR2: SGHRS and YFSETQ. V lost 7 bases and J 9 bases, leaving 14 bases between the germline ends. The length of the CDR3 is 12 residues. This CDR3 reads CASGRQRSEQFF. As DNA, the CDR3 is TGCGCCAGCGGACGACAGAGGAGTGAGCAGTTCTTC.

The V gene is TRBV27, the J gene TRBJ1-2, with a tentative D call TRBD1 (5 bases). V shed 3 bases and J shed 4 bases, with 12 bases lying between them. CDR1 and CDR2 from the germline V gene are MNHEY and SMNVEV (reference sequence). This CDR3 is 14 amino acids long. The CDR3 loop is CASSLQGGIYGYTF. CDR3 bases: TGTGCCAGCAGTTTGCAGGGAGGAATCTATGGCTACACCTTC.

The chain carries TRBV30 and TRBJ1-1, with no clear D. This CDR3 is 13 amino acids long. CDR1 is GTSNPN and CDR2 is SVGIG in the germline V gene (reference sequence). Trimming removed 0 bases from V and 2 bases from J, with 7 bases in between. In DNA form, the CDR3 reads TGTGCCTGGAGTGTACAGAGCAACACTGAAGCTTTCTTT. Residues: CAWSVQSNTEAFF.

The CDR3 bases are TGTGCCAGCAGCTCATTAGCAGGGGGCAACACTGAAGCTTTCTTT. Translation: CASSSLAGGNTEAFF. The genes are TRBV7-9 and TRBJ1-1; 8 bases fit TRBD1. Per germline, CDR1 SEHNR and CDR2 FQNEAQ (reference sequence). The V and J ends lost 4 bases and 2 bases, in that order; junction bases with no gene match: 6. CDR3 length: 15 amino acids.

The count of this clone is one. The chain links TRBV2 to TRBJ1-6; TRBD1 might be the D (5 bases). Deletions cut 2 bases from V and 9 bases from J, with 14 bases between. Germline CDR1 reads SNHLY; CDR2 reads FYNNEI. The CDR3 totals 15 residues. CDR3 in amino acids: CASSEYRGIGSPLHF. In DNA form, the CDR3 reads TGTGCCAGCAGTGAATACCGGGGGATCGGTTCACCCCTCCACTTT.

The rearrangement links TRBV28 to TRBJ1-1; 7 bases line up with TRBD1. The CDR3 is 15 amino acids. Trimming cost V 3 bases and J 3 bases; bases outside gene matches: 7. Germline CDR1 reads MDHEN; CDR2 reads SYDVKM. The CDR3 sequence: CASSLETGWDTEAFF. The DNA for the CDR3 is TGTGCCAGCAGTTTGGAGACAGGGTGGGACACTGAAGCTTTCTTT.